These T cell receptor beta chains were read from a single sample in a study of multiple sclerosis patients with progressive multifocal leukoencephalopathy. Profiling relied on immunoSEQ multiplex PCR, and the TCRdb table lists in-frame clones only, not all of them. Here the sample spans roughly 28,000 clones, around 90% being singletons. Sequencing was performed on PBMCs. All receptors derive from a human donor with multiple sclerosis. Each CDR3 is given with its conserved first and last residue. The D gene is left open where the match is weak. Size is omitted from some rows. Given values are once, few, many or a class for expanded clones.

j_gene | d_gene | abundance | v_gene | CDR3aa | CDR3nt
TRBJ2-3 | . | . | TRBV18 | CASSPPASDTQYF | TGTGCCAGCTCACCACCGGCCTCAGATACGCAGTATTTT
TRBJ1-3 | . | few | TRBV4-3 | CASSASPPGPGNTIYF | TGCGCCAGCAGCGCTAGCCCCCCAGGGCCTGGAAACACCATATATTTT
TRBJ1-2 | TRBD1 | . | TRBV2 | CASNRQGGYGYTF | TGTGCCAGCAATCGACAGGGGGGATATGGCTACACCTTC
TRBJ1-2 | . | . | TRBV14 | CASSQVKVGGYTF | TGTGCCAGCAGCCAAGTCAAAGTAGGTGGCTACACCTTC
TRBJ2-3 | TRBD1 | . | TRBV18 | CASSSPGQGLVGTDTQYF | TGTGCCAGCTCGTCCCCGGGACAGGGTTTAGTCGGCACAGATACGCAGTATTTT
TRBJ2-7 | TRBD1 | . | TRBV6-5 | CASSLQGGWYEQYF | TGTGCCAGCAGCCTCCAAGGGGGCTGGTACGAGCAGTACTTC
TRBJ1-3 | . | once | TRBV5-1 | CASSPDPRNTIYF | TGCGCCAGCAGCCCGGACCCGAGAAACACCATATATTTT
TRBJ1-2 | . | once | TRBV15 | CATSRAEDSDYYGYTF | TGTGCCACCAGCAGAGCTGAGGACAGCGACTACTATGGCTACACCTTC
TRBJ1-1 | TRBD1 | . | TRBV6-1 | CASATGDTEAFF | TGTGCCAGCGCCACAGGGGACACTGAAGCTTTCTTT
TRBJ2-1 | . | . | TRBV5-6 | CASMSGTFYNEQFF | TGTGCCAGCATGTCCGGGACATTCTACAATGAGCAGTTCTTC
TRBJ2-7 | . | . | TRBV7-6 | CASSPGGEQYF | TGTGCCAGCAGCCCCGGGGGCGAGCAGTACTTC
TRBJ1-1 | . | . | TRBV5-4 | CASSLQGLRTEAFF | TGTGCCAGCAGCTTGCAGGGCCTGAGGACTGAAGCTTTCTTT
TRBJ2-2 | TRBD2 | . | TRBV2 | CASSMAGGYTGELFF | TGTGCCAGCAGCATGGCGGGGGGATACACCGGGGAGCTGTTTTTT
TRBJ2-2 | . | . | TRBV6-1 | CASRDTDTGELFF | TGTGCCAGCAGGGATACTGACACCGGGGAGCTGTTTTTT
TRBJ2-1 | TRBD2 | . | TRBV28 | CASTGTSVYNEQFF | TGTGCCAGCACCGGGACTAGCGTATACAATGAGCAGTTCTTC
TRBJ2-1 | . | . | TRBV5-1 | CASSLGQEGHNEQFF | TGCGCCAGCAGCTTAGGGCAGGAGGGCCACAATGAGCAGTTCTTC
TRBJ2-3 | TRBD1 | . | TRBV28 | CASTPTGGVDTQYF | TGTGCCAGCACCCCGACAGGGGGCGTTGATACGCAGTATTTT
TRBJ2-7 | . | once | TRBV4-1 | CASSGGLWERGEQYF | TGCGCCAGCAGCGGCGGTCTTTGGGAGAGAGGCGAGCAGTACTTC
TRBJ2-3 | . | . | TRBV20-1 | CSARRWDTQYF | TGCAGTGCTAGACGGTGGGATACGCAGTATTTT
TRBJ1-6 | . | . | TRBV18 | CASSPLGSYNSPLHF | TGTGCCAGCTCACCGCTGGGCTCCTATAATTCACCCCTCCACTTT
TRBJ1-2 | . | . | TRBV7-2 | CASSLAGRAYGYTF | TGTGCCAGCAGCTTAGCGGGCAGGGCCTATGGCTACACCTTC
TRBJ1-2 | . | . | TRBV5-6 | CASSRTENGALTMGYTF | TGTGCCAGCAGCCGGACGGAGAACGGCGCGTTAACTATGGGCTACACCTTC
TRBJ2-7 | . | . | TRBV18 | CASSPGGYYEQYF | TGTGCCAGCTCACCAGGGGGCTACTACGAGCAGTACTTC
TRBJ1-1 | . | . | TRBV19 | CASSIAETGASEAFF | TGTGCCAGTAGTATAGCGGAGACAGGAGCCTCTGAAGCTTTCTTT
TRBJ2-2 | . | . | TRBV19 | CASSIGSGELFF | TGTGCCAGTAGTATTGGGTCCGGGGAGCTGTTTTTT
TRBJ2-1 | TRBD1 | . | TRBV28 | CASSLLGQGAVNEQFF | TGTGCCAGCAGTTTATTGGGACAGGGGGCTGTAAATGAGCAGTTCTTC
TRBJ1-6 | TRBD1 | . | TRBV19 | CASSVPGQPNSPLHF | TGTGCCAGTAGCGTACCGGGACAGCCTAATTCACCCCTCCACTTT
TRBJ2-7 | TRBD2 | . | TRBV28 | CASSGSGELYEQYF | TGTGCCAGCAGTGGTAGCGGGGAACTCTACGAGCAGTACTTC
TRBJ1-2 | TRBD1 | few | TRBV5-1 | CASSPPDREEVGYTF | TGCGCCAGCAGCCCCCCGGACAGGGAAGAAGTCGGCTACACCTTC
TRBJ2-7 | . | . | TRBV4-1 | CASSQGGPPKASYEQYF | TGCGCCAGCAGCCAAGGGGGCCCTCCAAAGGCCTCCTACGAGCAGTACTTC
TRBJ1-4 | . | . | TRBV28 | CASSFRDEKLFF | TGTGCCAGCAGTTTCAGAGATGAAAAACTGTTTTTT
TRBJ2-3 | . | . | TRBV29-1 | CSVEGGDTQYF | TGCAGCGTTGAAGGGGGAGATACGCAGTATTTT
TRBJ2-3 | TRBD2 | . | TRBV4-1 | CASSQRGASGVTDTQYF | TGCGCCAGCAGCCAGAGGGGGGCTAGCGGGGTCACAGATACGCAGTATTTT
TRBJ1-2 | . | . | TRBV4-2 | CASSQLAAGWLNSLGYTF | TGTGCCAGCAGCCAATTGGCCGCCGGATGGTTGAACTCCCTGGGCTACACCTTC
TRBJ2-3 | TRBD2 | once | TRBV6-5 | CASSPGGGTQYF | TGTGCCAGCAGCCCCGGGGGGGGGACGCAGTATTTT
TRBJ2-2 | . | . | TRBV6-1 | CASSEGASYTGELFF | TGTGCCAGCAGTGAAGGGGCCAGTTACACCGGGGAGCTGTTTTTT
TRBJ2-7 | . | . | TRBV4-3 | CASSQDVFGTNSYEQYF | TGCGCCAGCAGCCAAGATGTCTTCGGGACAAACTCCTACGAGCAGTACTTC
TRBJ2-3 | TRBD1 | . | TRBV18 | CASSLSTGVMADTQYF | TGTGCCAGCTCACTATCGACAGGGGTCATGGCAGATACGCAGTATTTT
TRBJ2-3 | TRBD2 | few | TRBV4-2 | CASSQDGTRGADTQYF | TGTGCCAGCAGCCAAGATGGGACTAGGGGGGCAGATACGCAGTATTTT
TRBJ2-7 | . | . | TRBV6-6 | CASSLTRSSYEQYF | TGTGCCAGCAGTTTAACCAGGAGCTCCTACGAGCAGTACTTC
TRBJ2-7 | . | once | TRBV7-8 | CASSSGRLYEQYF | TGTGCCAGCAGCTCCGGACGGCTCTACGAGCAGTACTTC
TRBJ1-1 | TRBD1 | once | TRBV2 | CASSRSGGAKGTEAFF | TGTGCCAGCAGTCGTTCAGGGGGCGCGAAGGGCACTGAAGCTTTCTTT
TRBJ2-7 | TRBD2 | . | TRBV27 | CASSYGLAGAYEQYF | TGTGCCAGCAGTTATGGACTAGCGGGAGCCTACGAGCAGTACTTC